Listed below are T cell receptor beta chains from one sample, sequenced in a study of cytomegalovirus exposure and HLA in healthy donors. TCRdb keeps only in-frame clones here, not all; method: immunoSEQ multiplex PCR. Of about 220,000 clones listed, roughly 82% are singletons. Sample: PBMCs. The receptors derive from a woman in her 40s in good health and CMV-seropositive. Each CDR3 is given with its conserved first and last residue.

CDR3 protein	V gene	J gene
CASSPGRRGDTEAFF	TRBV18	TRBJ1-1
CASSQRTSGRGELFF	TRBV4-2	TRBJ2-2
CATFLNTEAFF	TRBV7-9	TRBJ1-1
CASSLVQVGVSYEQYF	TRBV5-1	TRBJ2-7
CASSLITAILAEQYF	TRBV11-3	TRBJ2-7
CASSPPAGSSGVNTEAFF	TRBV18	TRBJ1-1
CASSTDSFSGNTIYF	TRBV6-5	TRBJ1-3
CASNQQGRETQYF	TRBV19	TRBJ2-5
CASSLTGLHDEQYF	TRBV5-4	TRBJ2-7
CASSSNRVFDGYTF	TRBV6-5	TRBJ1-2
CASSPTGTTGNTIYF	TRBV5-1	TRBJ1-3
CASSLVAGAAYEQYF	TRBV7-2	TRBJ2-7
CASKESSYNEQFF	TRBV6-1	TRBJ2-1
CASSLEQGNPYEQYF	TRBV11-2	TRBJ2-7
CASSQGQGWDTQYF	TRBV5-1	TRBJ2-3
CASRTGGSTEAFF	TRBV2	TRBJ1-1
CASSFTAGPDTQYF	TRBV11-2	TRBJ2-3
CASSLSGRAANEQFF	TRBV7-2	TRBJ2-1
CASSIPGSGANVLTF	TRBV19	TRBJ2-6
CASSLQDRDLDTQYF	TRBV5-1	TRBJ2-3
CASSTGTGKLGGTQYF	TRBV5-1	TRBJ2-5
CASSIYAPGSYGYTF	TRBV19	TRBJ1-2
CASSPGLASYEQYF	TRBV4-2	TRBJ2-7
CSVLKDRAYEQYF	TRBV29-1	TRBJ2-7
CASSPLAGVYGYTF	TRBV5-5	TRBJ1-2
CASSLRHRNTEAFF	TRBV28	TRBJ1-1
CASSQDIQDYYTEAFF	TRBV4-3	TRBJ1-1
CASRGQGASGEQFF	TRBV5-4	TRBJ2-1
CASSQSSGTVLYGYTF	TRBV16	TRBJ1-2
CASSPGTGVYGYTF	TRBV5-1	TRBJ1-2
CASSTRDRGRNYGYTF	TRBV5-6	TRBJ1-2
CASSQDRAGLAGDTEQFF	TRBV4-3	TRBJ2-1
CASSSGLAGIGYNEQFF	TRBV5-4	TRBJ2-1
CASSLTGGGNTEAFF	TRBV11-2	TRBJ1-1
CARTSTRYPYEQYF	TRBV30	TRBJ2-7
CASSLRRRQETQYF	TRBV7-2	TRBJ2-5
CASRRDSPYGYTF	TRBV5-6	TRBJ1-2
CASSFQGGGTGELFF	TRBV6-5	TRBJ2-2
CSVGGTGYHEQYF	TRBV29-1	TRBJ2-7
CASKKEQRRTGELFF	TRBV19	TRBJ2-2
CASSVGGTGSHTGELFF	TRBV9	TRBJ2-2
CASSLTGGEKLFF	TRBV7-8	TRBJ1-4
CASSPGQGVYYEQYF	TRBV2	TRBJ2-7
CSVEELGPTDTQYF	TRBV29-1	TRBJ2-3
CASSQDGSRGNTIYF	TRBV4-2	TRBJ1-3
CASSLGSRREHSGANVLTF	TRBV7-6	TRBJ2-6
CASSLAGGDEQYF	TRBV7-9	TRBJ2-7
CASSQVRSGTGELFF	TRBV14	TRBJ2-2
CASSPGQESYGYTF	TRBV7-9	TRBJ1-2
CSVPIRDRGNTGELFF	TRBV29-1	TRBJ2-2
CASSPYQGYTEAFF	TRBV28	TRBJ1-1
CASSYSGGASNQETQYF	TRBV5-1	TRBJ2-5
CASRRTGGYNEQFF	TRBV11-3	TRBJ2-1
CASSPTGSVDEQYF	TRBV7-3	TRBJ2-7
CASSQEGVGEQYF	TRBV4-3	TRBJ2-7